Detailed here is one T cell receptor beta chain. Its specific antigen is unknown. Per-base quality was not reported, and no clone a single base away is much larger than it. The entry originates in a study of cytomegalovirus exposure and HLA in healthy donors (dated by TCRdb to 2015 to 2018). In the study overall: An earlier analysis of approximately 550 of the donors reported approximately 270 Gb of sequence data and 117 million unique TCR beta sequences from approximately 180 million T cells. Approximately 300 gigabases of sequencing data and 70 million to 100 million unique TCR sequences were included in an early release covering several hundred HLA-typed donors. Of the approximately 400 genotyped donors, 65% to 90% fell in the genetic ancestry cluster associated with self-reported Caucasian donors. The study was designed to test whether signatures of past pathogen exposure could be identified by cataloging public T cell receptors. Using immunosequencing, the study profiled T cell repertoires from about 610 subjects and related those repertoires to cytomegalovirus serostatus. In addition to the first cohort of approximately 650 subjects, a separate validation cohort of some 120 different subjects was used. To predict cytomegalovirus infection status, the study brought together high-throughput TCR immunosequencing, statistical association of individual TCRs with disease status, and machine learning. A later analysis re-examined previously published TCR beta repertoires from more than 650 donors and added high-resolution HLA genotyping to investigate patterns of TCR occurrence. Rather than drawing on any new phenotypic data, the later analysis identified candidate immune exposures from TCR beta sequences and the way those sequences occurred across donors. An earlier analysis of some 500 of the donors used high-throughput TCR beta sequencing to judge whether each TCR beta V gene segment behaved as functional or pseudogenic. Donor age, sex, ethnicity and CMV serostatus were compiled alongside the repertoire data. A later genetic analysis used genome-wide SNP genotypes for about three fifths of the 666 donors, treating that subset as a discovery cohort. All discovery cohort repertoires had been generated using a single sequencing platform. HLA typing covered class I and class II loci at four-digit resolution. Typing coverage varied by locus: roughly 629-630 donors for A, B, C, DRB1 and DQB1; approximately 520 for DQA1; nearly 610 for DPA1; approximately 470 for DPB1. A handful of DR-DQ haplotypes were handled as single units for association and clustering because linkage in the cohort was strong. Across roughly 420 genotyped donors of the cohort, an average of approximately 200,000 unique TCR beta nucleotide sequences per donor were sequenced, and roughly a sixth of those sequences were non-productive. Overall study outcomes, separate from this receptor: CMV serostatus was the only immune exposure information available for the cohort. In a later analysis, around 15,000 TCR beta sequences were associated with specific HLA alleles at a false discovery rate of 0.05. Most CMV-associated TCR beta chains appeared to be HLA-restricted in a later analysis, and the HLA associations seemed to be driven largely by CMV exposure. HLA typing was unavailable for some donors at each locus, so association tests used only the typed subset. Presence/absence analyses assumed roughly uniform sequencing depth across donors, an assumption that may not hold. A further reported finding was that TCR beta sequences accurately predicted the HLA-A and HLA-B alleles for most subjects in the first cohort. In vitro tests confirmed that a few of the cytomegalovirus-associated TCR beta chains recognize cytomegalovirus antigens. According to a later analysis, parvovirus B19, influenza, CMV and Epstein-Barr virus appeared linked to several top co-occurrence clusters. A total of roughly 160 TCR beta chains were listed by the study as associated with cytomegalovirus. In a later analysis, HLA-associated TCR beta chains showed more clonal expansion and lower generation probabilities than non-associated chains that were equally common. When HLA alleles, especially DR and DQ, strongly co-occurred, attributing TCR associations to individual alleles was difficult. The authors suggested that the approach could potentially be generalized to other disease states and immunological phenotypes. Seventeen rarely observed V segments, including chromosome 9 orphons, were excluded from the earlier analysis of just under 600 of the donors because counts were too low. While some public TCRs were present in many individuals, most TCR sequences turned up only very rarely across donors. In an earlier analysis of about 550 of the donors, most TCR beta V segments were observed in productive rearrangements about 90% or about 30% of the time, broadly matching IMGT annotations. According to a later genetic analysis, donors in an Asian-associated ancestry cluster had fewer N-insertions in productive TCRs than the approximately 670-donor mean. A group of highly shared sequence variants was considered likely to be a technical artifact of the sequencing pipeline. According to a later analysis, TCR association rates differed among HLA loci, with DRB1 alleles showing the most associated TCRs and HLA-C alleles showing the fewest. A later genetic analysis associated a missense DCLRE1C variant with V-gene and J-gene trimming of TCR beta chains, and an independent cohort replicated the association. The classifier was reported to diagnose cytomegalovirus status with high specificity and sensitivity in both the original and validation cohorts. Linkage disequilibrium might explain the correlated functional status among segregating V segments, but an unknown experimental factor could not be excluded. This cohort had only TCR beta chains sequenced, and the lack of alpha or paired-chain data limited which features could be detected.

Libraries were constructed by the immunoSEQ multiplex PCR assay. The multiplex PCR relied on a mix of 60 forward primers for TCR Vbeta segments and 13 reverse primers for TCR Jbeta segments. The CDR3 region of rearranged TCR beta genes was amplified from genomic DNA by a multiplex PCR assay. The amplified TCR beta libraries were sequenced on the Illumina HiSeq System as 87-base-pair reads. Concerning the study's data processing: Across the 640 or so repertoires, a later analysis counted roughly 84 million unique TCR beta chains, around 11 million of which were shared by at least two donors. To remove PCR and sequencing errors, raw reads were error-corrected and collapsed into unique sequences using a nearest-neighbor algorithm that merged closely related sequences. CDR3 sequences were aligned to IMGT reference sequences to assign V, D and J gene segments. Each retained sequence needed at least a six-nucleotide match to both a V gene segment and a J gene segment. Rearrangements were called productive when the CDR3 lacked stop codons and stayed in frame with V and J; all others were non-productive. Following IMGT convention, CDR3 was defined as the stretch from the second conserved V-encoded cysteine up to the conserved J-encoded phenylalanine. The earlier analysis of more than 450 of the donors excluded sequences that lacked an unambiguous match to a single V gene segment. An earlier analysis of 587 of the donors called V segments functional above 56.7% productive rearrangements and segregating when the between-donor standard deviation exceeded 5%. A statistical classification framework was built for diagnosing cytomegalovirus status from the catalog of TCR beta chain sequences. V and J gene assignment, in a later analysis, came from comparing TCR nucleotide sequences with IMGT/GENE-DB human TR gene sequences. Using the TCRdist pipeline, a later analysis assigned CDR3 sequences along with most-parsimonious VDJ recombination scenarios. In a later analysis, each TCR beta chain was defined by its CDR3 amino acid sequence together with its V-gene family, and reads without a unique V-gene family were excluded. To address suspected cross-contamination and a sequencing artifact, a later analysis removed under 600 highly shared, low-generation-probability nucleotide sequences. In a later analysis, a clonal expansion index was calculated for each public chain from normalized within-repertoire ranks of inferred template counts. A later analysis computed generation probabilities with a VDJ recombination model fitted to out-of-frame rearrangements, and checked the results against IGoR. Hypergeometric tests were used in a later analysis to score TCR-TCR, TCR-HLA and TCR-CMV co-occurrence, with a repertoire-size bias correction applied to the TCR pairs. In a later analysis, false discovery rates were estimated by permuting HLA or CMV assignments 20 times. In a later analysis, co-occurring TCRs were grouped using DBSCAN, and TCRdist sequence similarity was added for clustering within HLA-allele-positive subsets. Co-occurrence clustering excluded repertoires with fewer than 30,000 or more than 120,000 public chains, plus five with anomalous nucleotide sharing. The immuneACCESS repertoire file appears here via TCRdb, limited to in-frame rearrangements. These files lack a portion of the clones; in checked studies, under half of the deficit traces to unresolved V genes, and the cause of the others is not known. Clone size and V and J calls were adopted from that table, with D and trimming inferred from the DNA. The sample contains under 200,000 clones, roughly four fifths of them found a single time. Roughly 2.1% of the sample is held by the ten biggest clonotypes.

The cohort consisted of some 730 healthy bone marrow donors. All cohort members were sampled while nominally healthy, although unrecorded immune exposures were likely present. The donor tested CMV seropositive and was one of the 289 seropositive cohort members. Each donor provided a peripheral blood sample, and peripheral blood mononuclear cells were used for TCR beta sequencing. The Qiagen DNeasy Blood Extraction Kit was used to extract genomic DNA from the blood cell samples. The material sequenced was PBMCs. The sequence came from a woman aged 25 to 39 in good health and CMV-seropositive.

The CDR3 reads as follows: CASSSRYGQGMNSPLHF. The bases read TGTGCCAGCAGCTCAAGATATGGACAGGGAATGAATTCACCCCTCCACTTT. The sequence joins TRBV5-6 to TRBJ1-6, and TRBD1 matches 8 of the central bases. According to the germline V gene, CDR1 reads SGHDT and CDR2 reads YYEEEE. Here V drops 3 bases and J drops 7 bases, and the junction holds 12 bases not matched to any gene. The CDR3 goes from the cysteine to the phenylalanine over 17 residues. Left in the record is the CDR3 DNA by itself, 51 bases read in frame from the first base.